This note documents a single T cell receptor beta chain sequence. These data belong to a study of blood T cell repertoires in COVID-19. The germline V gene encodes CDR1 SGDLS and CDR2 YYNGEE. The CDR3 spans 15 residues. Unmatched junction bases numbered 4, after V lost 4 bases and J lost 1 base. This table comes from immunoSEQ multiplex PCR, and its TCRdb copy is limited to in-frame clones, with some not included. The repertoire holds 90,000 or so clones, with roughly nine tenths as singletons. The chain has TRBV9 and TRBJ2-3; 9 positions agree with TRBD1. Sequenced material: peripheral blood. The receptor comes from a human donor with active COVID-19. The donor label of this sample is uncertain. The CDR3: CASSIWTGGTDTQYF. CDR3 nucleotide sequence: TGTGCCAGCAGCATCTGGACAGGGGGCACAGATACGCAGTATTTT.